The 23 T cell receptor beta chains presented below share a single source sample, sequenced in a study of blood T cell repertoires in COVID-19. Sequencing used immunoSEQ multiplex PCR; TCRdb keeps in-frame clones, though not all of them. The profile shows over 40,000 clones, approximately 90% of them singletons. The sample consisted of peripheral blood. The source of these receptors is a woman of 80 years or more with acute or convalescent COVID-19.

V usage is TRBV27 and J usage is TRBJ1-2; 9 bases are shared with TRBD1. Germline-derived CDR1 and CDR2 are MNHEY and SMNVEV (reference sequence). This CDR3 has 15 amino acids. V shed 2 bases, J shed 1 base, and the junction held 2 bases outside the gene matches. The CDR3 spells CASSLMGQGNYGYTF. The CDR3, as DNA: TGTGCCAGCAGTTTAATGGGACAGGGTAACTATGGCTACACCTTC.

This clone was observed a single time. The same CDR3 also results from other DNA sequences found in this sample. The rearrangement uses TRBV28 and TRBJ2-7, with D unresolved. CDR3 length: 11 residues. CDR1 is MDHEN and CDR2 is SYDVKM in the germline V gene. With 6 bases removed from V and 2 bases from J, the gap between germline ends came to 5 bases. DNA for the CDR3: TGTGCCAGCAGGGCGGCCTACGAGCAGTACTTC. This sequence encodes CASRAAYEQYF.

V and J are TRBV6-5 and TRBJ2-4; 7 bases line up with TRBD1. J was trimmed by 0 bases and V by 5 bases; bases with no gene match: 4. The CDR3 is made up of 15 amino acids. The germline V gene encodes CDR1 MNHEY and CDR2 SVGAGI. The CDR3 is CASSQGVLAKNIQYF. The CDR3 region has the DNA TGTGCCAGCAGTCAGGGGGTACTAGCCAAAAACATTCAGTACTTC.

The chain employs TRBV7-9 and TRBJ2-2; the D gene is possibly TRBD2 (5 bases). Germline V CDR1 and CDR2: SEHNR, FQNEAQ (reference sequence). This CDR3 region has 14 residues. Trimming shortened V by 5 bases and J by 5 bases, and 12 bases separated the two germline ends. Here the CDR3 DNA reads TGTGCCAGCAGCGCGCGGACTGTAACCGGGGAGCTGTTTTTT. It translates to CASSARTVTGELFF.

The V gene is TRBV4-2, the J gene TRBJ1-2; 7 bases line up with TRBD1. This CDR3 has 14 residues. The V segment lost 4 bases and the J segment 6 bases; nucleotides outside the gene matches: 8. Looked up from germline, CDR1 is LGHNA and CDR2 is YNFKEQ. CDR3 sequence reads: CASSPYRGQNGYTF. The CDR3 DNA is TGTGCCAGCAGCCCATACAGGGGCCAGAATGGCTACACCTTC.

This clone has only one observation. The gene calls are TRBV5-1 and TRBJ2-5; a possible D gene is TRBD2 (5 bases). V shed 0 bases and J shed 4 bases, with 13 bases lying between them. Germline V gives CDR1 SGHRS, CDR2 YFSETQ. The CDR3 totals 15 residues. The CDR3 is CASSLVSGSGETQYF. CDR3 coding DNA: TGCGCCAGCAGCTTGGTGTCGGGATCCGGAGAGACCCAGTACTTC.

The gene calls are TRBV9 and TRBJ2-1, with 10 bases identical to TRBD2. J was trimmed by 7 bases and V by 0 bases; bases with no gene match: 4. The CDR3 length is 15 residues. Germline loops: CDR1 SGDLS, CDR2 YYNGEE. This CDR3 reads CASSVEAGGSNEQFF. The CDR3 DNA reads as TGTGCCAGCAGCGTAGAAGCGGGAGGGTCGAATGAGCAGTTCTTC.

The V gene is TRBV11-2, the J gene TRBJ2-1; TRBD2 matches 9 bases. The CDR3 is 16 residues long. Germline lookup yields CDR1 SGHAT and CDR2 FQNNGV. The ends lost 5 bases at V and 1 base at J; junction bases unmatched: 6. The CDR3 loop is CASSLIAGASYNEQFF. The CDR3, as DNA: TGTGCCAGCAGCCTGATAGCGGGAGCGTCCTACAATGAGCAGTTCTTC. The variable domain in full, with the rest retrieved from reference TRBV11-2 and TRBJ2-1, is EAGVAQSPRYKIIEKRQSVAFWCNPISGHATLYWYQQILGQGPKLLIQFQNNGVVDDSQLPKDRFSAERLKGVDSTLKIQPAKLEDSAVYLCASSLIAGASYNEQFFGPGTRLTVL.

The genes are TRBV19 and TRBJ2-3; 9 positions match TRBD2. Unmatched junction bases numbered 10, after V lost 10 bases and J lost 5 bases. The CDR3 is 14 amino acids. In germline, CDR1 is LNHDA, CDR2 SQIVND (reference sequence). DNA of the CDR3: TGTGCCACCGCTCGGGCGGGGGGGCAAGATACGCAGTATTTT. The encoded protein is CATARAGGQDTQYF.

The chain joins TRBV19 to TRBJ1-4, with 10 nucleotides matching TRBD1. CDR1 is LNHDA and CDR2 is SQIVND in the germline V gene (reference sequence). CDR3 length: 15 residues. After removal of 5 bases from V and 17 bases from J, the junction contained 17 bases not matched to a gene. The DNA of the CDR3 is TGTGCCAGTAGTGTAACCGGGACAGGGGCCATGATCCCCTTTTTT. Amino acid sequence: CASSVTGTGAMIPFF.

This clone occurred a few times. The rearrangement links TRBV19 to TRBJ2-7; possibly TRBD1 for D (5 bases). Germline V gene lookup returns CDR1 LNHDA and CDR2 SQIVND (reference sequence). V lost 5 bases and J 6 bases, leaving 17 bases between the germline ends. There are 14 residues in the CDR3. CDR3 DNA: TGTGCCAGTAGTCCAGGGTTTACGGTACTCGAGCAGTACTTC. Residues: CASSPGFTVLEQYF. The entire variable domain, with the rest obtained from reference TRBV19 and TRBJ2-7, is as follows: DGGITQSPKYLFRKEGQNVTLSCEQNLNHDAMYWYRQDPGQGLRLIYYSQIVNDFQKGDIAEGYSVSREKKESFPLTVTSAQKNPTAFYLCASSPGFTVLEQYFGPGTRLTVT.

The chain carries TRBV7-9 and TRBJ1-2, with a possible D match to TRBD1 (6 bases). The germline V gene encodes CDR1 SEHNR and CDR2 FQNEAQ (reference sequence). This CDR3 has 12 residues. V lost 5 bases to trimming and J lost 7 bases, with 11 bases between them. CDR3 in DNA: TGTGCCAGCAGCCCACAGGGTCGTGGCTACACCTTC. Encoded protein: CASSPQGRGYTF.

V and J are TRBV7-3 and TRBJ2-3; 7 bases agree with TRBD2. Germline trimming cut 3 bases from V and 6 bases from J; bases unmatched to any gene: 9. The CDR3 loop spans 15 amino acids. CDR1 is SGHTA, CDR2 FQGTGA, per germline. The CDR3 protein is CASSFQGGGGDTQYF. CDR3 DNA sequence: TGTGCCAGCAGCTTCCAAGGTGGGGGAGGGGATACGCAGTATTTT.

The V and J genes are TRBV9 and TRBJ2-7; 10 bases are a match to TRBD1. The germline V gene has CDR1 SGDLS and CDR2 YYNGEE. The CDR3 is 14 residues long. V shed 1 base, J shed 5 bases, and the junction held 3 bases outside the gene matches. The CDR3 spells CASSVTGTGDEQYF. DNA for the CDR3: TGTGCCAGCAGCGTAACCGGGACAGGGGACGAGCAGTACTTC.

The V gene is TRBV9, the J gene TRBJ2-3; possible D gene TRBD2, 6 bases. The length of the CDR3 is 15 residues. The germline V gene has CDR1 SGDLS and CDR2 YYNGEE. The V end was cut by 3 bases, the J end by 5 bases, with 16 bases between. CDR3 nucleotide sequence: TGTGCCAGCAGCGCCACTAGCTTATTCGGAGATACGCAGTATTTT. Translating it yields CASSATSLFGDTQYF.

The chain carries TRBV24-1 and TRBJ2-2, with 12 bases lining up with TRBD1. The CDR3 runs to 16 residues. V trimming: 4 bases; J trimming: 4 bases; junction bases outside the gene matches: 3. CDR1 and CDR2 (germline): KGHDR, SFDVKD. CDR3 DNA: TGTGCCACCAGTGAAGGGGGACAGGGGGCCACCGGGGAGCTGTTTTTT. Amino acids: CATSEGGQGATGELFF.

The CDR3 DNA reads as TGTGCCAGCAGCCAAGGAGCGGGAGCCTTTAATGAGCAGTTCTTC. This translates into CASSQGAGAFNEQFF. V and J are TRBV4-2 and TRBJ2-1, with TRBD2 matching 8 bases. V lost 1 base to trimming and J lost 7 bases; unmatched junction nucleotides: 6. Per germline, CDR1 LGHNA and CDR2 YNFKEQ. The CDR3 is 15 residues long.

The chain carries TRBV7-3 and TRBJ1-6, with TRBD1 matching over 8 bases. The J segment lost 9 bases and the V segment lost 5 bases, leaving 9 bases of the junction unmatched. The CDR3 runs to 15 residues. Per the germline V gene, CDR1 is SGHTA and CDR2 is FQGTGA. This CDR3 is CASSQDRGWGSPLHF. The CDR3 bases are TGTGCCAGCAGCCAAGACAGGGGCTGGGGTTCACCCCTCCACTTT. The entire variable domain, with the rest obtained from reference TRBV7-3 and TRBJ1-6, is as follows: GAGVSQTPSNKVTEKGKYVELRCDPISGHTALYWYRQSLGQGPEFLIYFQGTGAADDSGLPNDRFFAVRPEGSVSTLKIQRTERGDSAVYLCASSQDRGWGSPLHFGNGTRLTVT.

The CDR3 loop reads CASSYQGGTQYF. In nucleotides, the CDR3 is TGTGCCAGCAGTTACCAGGGTGGTACGCAGTATTTT. The chain joins TRBV6-2 or TRBV6-3 to TRBJ2-3, with a tentative D call TRBD1 (5 bases). Trimming left V 2 bases short and J 8 bases short, with 8 bases between. The CDR3 contains 12 residues. The germline gives CDR1 MNHEY, CDR2 SVGEGT.

The rearrangement joins TRBV6-5 to TRBJ2-1, with TRBD1 as a possible D gene (6 bases). Germline-derived CDR1 and CDR2 are MNHEY and SVGAGI. CDR3 length equals 14 residues. V lost 6 bases and J lost 10, with 19 bases in between. The CDR3: CASRIGVTGLEQFF. The CDR3 nucleotides are TGTGCCAGCAGGATCGGAGTTACAGGGCTCGAGCAGTTCTTC.

This rearrangement joins TRBV19 to TRBJ2-5; 8 bases line up with TRBD1. Per germline, CDR1 LNHDA and CDR2 SQIVND (reference sequence). Germline trimming cut 6 bases from V and 5 bases from J; bases unmatched to any gene: 11. This CDR3 is built from 15 residues. CDR3 DNA sequence: TGTGCCAGTAGGACCCAGGGGGCGGGTTTTGAGACCCAGTACTTC. Translation gives CASRTQGAGFETQYF.

The gene calls are TRBV6-5 and TRBJ2-7, with a tentative D call TRBD1 (6 bases). Trimming took off 8 bases at V and 3 bases at J, with 20 bases between the two ends. The CDR3 is made up of 15 amino acids. Germline V CDR1 and CDR2: MNHEY, SVGAGI. The CDR3 is CASGQQGQGNYEQYF. For the CDR3, the DNA is TGTGCCAGCGGCCAGCAGGGGCAGGGGAACTACGAGCAGTACTTC.

The rearrangement links TRBV30 to TRBJ1-1, with no clear D. This CDR3 region has 13 residues. V was cut by 0 bases and J by 1 base, with 6 bases left in between. The germline CDR1 and CDR2 sequences are GTSNPN and SVGIG (reference sequence). The CDR3 spells CAWSVAENTEAFF. The CDR3 DNA sequence: TGTGCCTGGAGTGTAGCCGAGAACACTGAAGCTTTCTTT.